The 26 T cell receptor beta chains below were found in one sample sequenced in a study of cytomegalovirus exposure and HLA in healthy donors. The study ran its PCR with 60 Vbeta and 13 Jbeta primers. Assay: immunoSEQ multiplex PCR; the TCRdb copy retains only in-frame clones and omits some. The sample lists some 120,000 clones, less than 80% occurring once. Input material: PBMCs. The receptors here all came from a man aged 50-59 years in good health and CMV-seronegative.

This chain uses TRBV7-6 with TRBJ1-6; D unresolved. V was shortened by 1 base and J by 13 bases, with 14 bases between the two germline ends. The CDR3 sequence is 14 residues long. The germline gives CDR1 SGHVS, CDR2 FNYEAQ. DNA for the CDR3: TGTGCCAGCAGCTTAGACAGCACCCAAGGCCCCCTCCACTTT. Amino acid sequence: CASSLDSTQGPLHF.

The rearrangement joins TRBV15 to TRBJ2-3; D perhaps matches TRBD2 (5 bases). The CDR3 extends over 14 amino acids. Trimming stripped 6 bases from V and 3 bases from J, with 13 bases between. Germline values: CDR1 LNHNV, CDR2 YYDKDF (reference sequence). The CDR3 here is CATRTRSATDTQYF. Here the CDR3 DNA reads TGTGCCACCAGGACGCGTAGCGCGACAGATACGCAGTATTTT.

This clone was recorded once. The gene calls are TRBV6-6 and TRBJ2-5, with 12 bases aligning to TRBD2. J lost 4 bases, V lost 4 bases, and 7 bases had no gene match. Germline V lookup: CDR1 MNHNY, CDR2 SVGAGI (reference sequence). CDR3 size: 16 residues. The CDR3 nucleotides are TGTGCCAGCAGTTGGCTAGCGGGGGGGGCCGGAGAGACCCAGTACTTC. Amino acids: CASSWLAGGAGETQYF.

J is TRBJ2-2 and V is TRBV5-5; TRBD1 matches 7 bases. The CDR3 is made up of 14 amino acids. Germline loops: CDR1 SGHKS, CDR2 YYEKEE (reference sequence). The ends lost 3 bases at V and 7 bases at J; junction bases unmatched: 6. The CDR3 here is CASSYYTGVGELFF. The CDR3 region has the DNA TGTGCCAGCAGCTACTACACAGGGGTCGGGGAGCTGTTTTTT. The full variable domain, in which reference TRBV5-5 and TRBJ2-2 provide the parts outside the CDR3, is DAGVTQSPTHLIKTRGQQVTLRCSPISGHKSVSWYQQVLGQGPQFIFQYYEKEERGRGNFPDRFSARQFPNYSSELNVNALLLGDSALYLCASSYYTGVGELFFGEGSRLTVL.

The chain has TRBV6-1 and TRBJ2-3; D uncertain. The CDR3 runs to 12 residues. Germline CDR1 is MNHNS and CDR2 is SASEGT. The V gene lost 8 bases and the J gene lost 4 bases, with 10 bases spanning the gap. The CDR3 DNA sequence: TGTGCCAGCCTGGTAGCTCCAGATACGCAGTATTTT. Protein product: CASLVAPDTQYF.

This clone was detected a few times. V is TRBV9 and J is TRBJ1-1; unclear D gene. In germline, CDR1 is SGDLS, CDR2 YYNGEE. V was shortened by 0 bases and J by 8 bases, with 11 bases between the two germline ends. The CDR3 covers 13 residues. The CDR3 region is CASSVAPGREAFF. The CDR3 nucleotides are TGTGCCAGCAGCGTAGCTCCCGGGAGAGAAGCTTTCTTT. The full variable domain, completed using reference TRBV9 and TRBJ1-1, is DSGVTQTPKHLITATGQRVTLRCSPRSGDLSVYWYQQSLDQGLQFLIQYYNGEERAKGNILERFSAQQFPDLHSELNLSSLELGDSALYFCASSVAPGREAFFGQGTRLTVV.

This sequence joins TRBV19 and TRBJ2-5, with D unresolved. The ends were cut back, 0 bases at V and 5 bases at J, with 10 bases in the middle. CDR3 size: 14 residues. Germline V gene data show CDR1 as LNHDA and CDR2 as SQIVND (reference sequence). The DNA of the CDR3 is TGTGCCAGTAGTATAGACCCCGCGAGGGAGACCCAGTACTTC. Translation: CASSIDPARETQYF.

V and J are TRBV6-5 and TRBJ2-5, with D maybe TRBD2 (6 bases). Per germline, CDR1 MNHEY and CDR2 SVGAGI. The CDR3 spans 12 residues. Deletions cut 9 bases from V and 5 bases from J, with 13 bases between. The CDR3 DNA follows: TGTGCCAGTTGGGGGGTTGGGGAGACCCAGTACTTC. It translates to CASWGVGETQYF.

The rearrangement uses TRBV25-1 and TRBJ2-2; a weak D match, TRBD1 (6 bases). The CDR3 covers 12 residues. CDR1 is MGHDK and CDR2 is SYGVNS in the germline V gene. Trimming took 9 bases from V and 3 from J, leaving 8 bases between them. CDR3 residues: CASKGDTGELFF. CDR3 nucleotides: TGTGCCAGTAAGGGGGACACCGGGGAGCTGTTTTTT. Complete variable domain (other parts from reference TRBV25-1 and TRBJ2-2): EADIYQTPRYLVIGTGKKITLECSQTMGHDKMYWYQQDPGMELHLIHYSYGVNSTEKGDLSSESTVSRIRTEHFPLTLESARPSHTSQYLCASKGDTGELFFGEGSRLTVL.

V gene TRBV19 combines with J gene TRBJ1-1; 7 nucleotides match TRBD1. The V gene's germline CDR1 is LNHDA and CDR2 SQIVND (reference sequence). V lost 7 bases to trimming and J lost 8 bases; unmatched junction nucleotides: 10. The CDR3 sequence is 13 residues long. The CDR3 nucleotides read TGTGCCAGTAAGACAGGGTTGGGCCCCGAAGCTTTCTTT. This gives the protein CASKTGLGPEAFF.

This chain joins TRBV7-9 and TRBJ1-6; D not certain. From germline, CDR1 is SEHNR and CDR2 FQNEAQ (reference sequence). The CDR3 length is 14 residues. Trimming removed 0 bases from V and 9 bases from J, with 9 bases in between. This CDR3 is CASSLAVTRSPLHF. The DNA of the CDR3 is TGTGCCAGCAGCTTAGCGGTAACTCGTTCACCCCTCCACTTT.

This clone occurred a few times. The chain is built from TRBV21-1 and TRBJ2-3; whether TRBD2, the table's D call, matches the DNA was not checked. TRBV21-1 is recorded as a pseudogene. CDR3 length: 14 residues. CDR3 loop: CASSKEHCTDTQYF. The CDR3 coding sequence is TGTGCCAGCAGCAAAGAGCATTGCACAGATACGCAGTATTTT.

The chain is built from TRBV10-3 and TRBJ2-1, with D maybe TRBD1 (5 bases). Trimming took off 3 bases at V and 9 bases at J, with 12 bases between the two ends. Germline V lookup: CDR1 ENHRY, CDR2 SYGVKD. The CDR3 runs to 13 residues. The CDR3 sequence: CAISDQGLSEQFF. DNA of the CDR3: TGTGCCATCAGTGATCAGGGCCTCAGTGAGCAGTTCTTC.

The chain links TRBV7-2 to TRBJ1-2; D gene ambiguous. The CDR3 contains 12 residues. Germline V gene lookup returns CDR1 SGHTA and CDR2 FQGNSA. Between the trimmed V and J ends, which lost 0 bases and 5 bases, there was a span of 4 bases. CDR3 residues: CASSLALYGYTF. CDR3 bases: TGTGCCAGCAGCTTAGCCCTTTATGGCTACACCTTC.

The CDR3 protein is CAISSSGDTGELFF. In DNA form, the CDR3 reads TGTGCCATCAGTTCTAGCGGGGACACCGGGGAGCTGTTTTTT. This chain connects TRBV10-3 to TRBJ2-2, with 9 bases lining up with TRBD2. In germline, CDR1 is ENHRY, CDR2 SYGVKD. The CDR3 extends over 14 amino acids. Germline trimming cut 5 bases from V and 3 bases from J; bases unmatched to any gene: 1.

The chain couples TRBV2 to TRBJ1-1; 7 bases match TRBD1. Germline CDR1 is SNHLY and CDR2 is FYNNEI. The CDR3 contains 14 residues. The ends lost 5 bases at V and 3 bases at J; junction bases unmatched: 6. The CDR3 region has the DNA TGTGCCAGCAGTTACAGGGGAAGGGACACTGAAGCTTTCTTT. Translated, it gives CASSYRGRDTEAFF. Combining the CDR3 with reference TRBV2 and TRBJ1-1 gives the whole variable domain EPEVTQTPSHQVTQMGQEVILRCVPISNHLYFYWYRQILGQKVEFLVSFYNNEISEKSEIFDDQFSVERPDGSNFTLKIRSTKLEDSAMYFCASSYRGRDTEAFFGQGTRLTVV.

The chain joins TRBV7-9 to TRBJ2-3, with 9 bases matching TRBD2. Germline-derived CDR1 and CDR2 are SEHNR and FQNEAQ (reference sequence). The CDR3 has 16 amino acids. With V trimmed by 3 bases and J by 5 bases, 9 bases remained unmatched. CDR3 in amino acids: CASSLAGTSLGDTQYF. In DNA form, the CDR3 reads TGTGCCAGCAGCTTGGCCGGGACTAGCTTGGGAGATACGCAGTATTTT.

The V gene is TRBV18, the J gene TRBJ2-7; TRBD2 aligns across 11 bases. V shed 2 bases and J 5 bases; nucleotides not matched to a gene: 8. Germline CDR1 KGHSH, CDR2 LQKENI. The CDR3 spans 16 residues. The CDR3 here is CASSPGTSGGRHEQYV. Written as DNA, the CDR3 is TGTGCCAGCTCACCAGGAACTAGCGGGGGACGCCACGAGCAGTACGTC.

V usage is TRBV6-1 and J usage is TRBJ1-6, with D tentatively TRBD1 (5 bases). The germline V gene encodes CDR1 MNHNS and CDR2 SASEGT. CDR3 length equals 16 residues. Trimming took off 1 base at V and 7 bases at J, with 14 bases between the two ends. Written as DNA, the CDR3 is TGTGCCAGCAGTGAAGGTTTTAGGGGAAAGAATTCACCCCTCCACTTT. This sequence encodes CASSEGFRGKNSPLHF.

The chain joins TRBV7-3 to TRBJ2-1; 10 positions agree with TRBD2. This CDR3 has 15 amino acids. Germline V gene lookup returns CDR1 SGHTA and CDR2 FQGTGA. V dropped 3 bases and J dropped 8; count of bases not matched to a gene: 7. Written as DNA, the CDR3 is TGTGCCAGCAGCTTCGGTAGCGGGGGGATGGATGAGCAGTTCTTC. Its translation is CASSFGSGGMDEQFF.

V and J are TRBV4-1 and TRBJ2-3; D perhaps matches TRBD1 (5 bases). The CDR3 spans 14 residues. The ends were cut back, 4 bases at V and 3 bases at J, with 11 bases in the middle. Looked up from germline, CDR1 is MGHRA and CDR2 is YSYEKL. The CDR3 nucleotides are TGCGCCAGCAGCCTAGGGGAACTAACAGATACGCAGTATTTT. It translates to CASSLGELTDTQYF.

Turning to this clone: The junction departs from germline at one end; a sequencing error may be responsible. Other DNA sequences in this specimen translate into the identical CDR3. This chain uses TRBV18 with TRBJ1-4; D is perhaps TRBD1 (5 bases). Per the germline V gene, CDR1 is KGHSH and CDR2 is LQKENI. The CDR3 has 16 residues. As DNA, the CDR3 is TGTGCCAGCTCACCCCCGGGACTAGGGGCTAATGAAAAGCTGTTTTTT. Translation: CASSPPGLGANEKLFF.

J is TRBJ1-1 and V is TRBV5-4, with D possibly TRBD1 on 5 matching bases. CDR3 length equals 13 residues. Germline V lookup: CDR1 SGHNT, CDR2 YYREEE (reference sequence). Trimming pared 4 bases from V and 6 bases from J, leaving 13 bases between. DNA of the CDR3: TGTGCCAGCAGCCGGTCGCAGACAGCTGAAGCTTTCTTT. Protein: CASSRSQTAEAFF.

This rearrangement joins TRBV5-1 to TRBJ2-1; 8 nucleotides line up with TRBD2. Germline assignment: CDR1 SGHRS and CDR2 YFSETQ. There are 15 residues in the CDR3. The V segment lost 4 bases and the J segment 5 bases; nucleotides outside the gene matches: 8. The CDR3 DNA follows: TGCGCCAGCAGCCGACGGGGGGGCCGGGACAATGAGCAGTTCTTC. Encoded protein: CASSRRGGRDNEQFF.

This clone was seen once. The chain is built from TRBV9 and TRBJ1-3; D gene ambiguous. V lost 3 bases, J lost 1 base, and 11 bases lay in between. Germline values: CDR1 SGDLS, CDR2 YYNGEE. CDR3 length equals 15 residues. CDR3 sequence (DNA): TGTGCCAGCAGCGAGTACGGGGATTCTGGAAACACCATATATTTT. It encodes CASSEYGDSGNTIYF.

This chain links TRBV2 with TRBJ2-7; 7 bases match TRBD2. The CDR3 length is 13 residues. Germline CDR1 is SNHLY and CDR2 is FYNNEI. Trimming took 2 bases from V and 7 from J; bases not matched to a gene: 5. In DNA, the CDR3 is TGTGCCAGCAGTGAAACCGGGGGGTTGGAGCAGTACGTC. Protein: CASSETGGLEQYV.